This TCR beta chain was sequenced in a study of resident and recirculating memory T cells in vitiligo listed by TCRdb under 2018. About the study as a whole: For TCR beta sequencing, epidermis was obtained by shave biopsy from two lesional and two nonlesional sites, and PBMCs were also collected, from each of a few stable vitiligo patients. The goal of the human TCR beta sequencing was to check whether lesional vitiligo skin contained specific clones that differed from the clones found in nonlesional skin and blood. Without cell sorting, samples were homogenized immediately before genomic DNA was extracted using the Qiagen DNeasy Blood & Tissue Kit.

TCR beta chains were amplified from genomic DNA with the immunoSEQ hsTCRB kit. The immunoSEQ service sequenced the TCR beta libraries on an Illumina MiSeq instrument. As for how the authors treated the data: The immunoSEQ Analyzer was used to analyze the repertoire data. TCRdb took over this immuneACCESS table, retaining in-frame rearrangements with V and J assigned. Such tables are incomplete; in checked studies, under half of the missing clones stem from an unresolved V gene, and the remainder is unexplained. V and J calls and clone size come straight from that table; D and trimming were deduced from the DNA. The sample includes about 42,000 clones, with 80% to 95% observed a single time. The ten most abundant clones make up 4.5% of the sample. Reading the germline V gene gives CDR1 SGHDT and CDR2 YYEEEE. The cysteine opens and the phenylalanine closes a CDR3 of 14 amino acids. Only the CDR3 portion is preserved as DNA: 42 bases, with reading frame beginning at the first base. V loses 3 bases, J loses 4 bases, and the germline ends lie 13 bases apart.

A patient's vitiligo counted as stable when the lesions had not changed at all during the previous 6 months. For classification as stable, the absence of confetti depigmentation, a clinical sign of active vitiligo, was additionally required. Anyone who had been treated within the previous three months was excluded from the study. PBMCs were isolated from heparinized blood by Ficoll density gradient centrifugation and were subsequently flash-frozen. As to this clone: Its target antigen remains unknown. It has no much larger one-base neighbor in the sample; base qualities were not kept.

The investigation overall reported the following: Even within a single patient, overlap and correlation analysis found no significant repertoire overlap between any biopsies apart from each lesion compared with itself. No unique dominant TCR clone was detected, and clonality varied among vitiligo lesions. Working out how much the T cell clones identified in the vitiligo lesions and the human Trm versus Tcm pools each contribute will require future mechanistic studies. TCR sequences were not shared across biopsy sites or across patients, which suggests that different T cell clones infiltrate different lesions, a pattern described as private specificity.

This chain is built from TRBV5-6 and TRBJ2-5; TRBD1 could be the D gene, as 6 bases match. The sequence came from a male donor with vitiligo. The specimen sequenced was blood. The CDR3 protein sequence reads: CASSSWTEGETQYF. The sequence in DNA is TGTGCCAGCAGCTCCTGGACAGAGGGAGAGACCCAGTACTTC.